The 16 T cell receptor beta chains reported below all come from one sample, sequenced in a study of blood T cell repertoires in COVID-19. Libraries were prepared by immunoSEQ multiplex PCR; TCRdb keeps only in-frame clonotypes and omits some of them. The table lists around 280,000 clones, roughly nine tenths of them singletons. Sequenced: PBMCs or T cells enriched from blood (not recorded which). These receptor sequences come from a woman in her thirties or forties who had recovered from COVID-19.

The CDR3 bases are TGTGCCAGCAGCCCCTCCAGGGGTTTTAATTCACCCCTCCACTTT. As protein: CASSPSRGFNSPLHF. The V and J genes are TRBV5-8 and TRBJ1-6; D possibly corresponds to TRBD1 (6 bases). With 4 bases removed from V and 6 bases from J, the gap between germline ends came to 14 bases. The CDR3 sequence is 15 residues long. Germline assignment: CDR1 SGHTS and CDR2 YDEGEE. The complete variable domain, with remaining parts taken from reference TRBV5-8 and TRBJ1-6, reads EAGVTQSPTHLIKTRGQQATLRCSPISGHTSVYWYQQALGLGLQFLLWYDEGEERNRGNFPPRFSGRQFPNYSSELNVNALELEDSALYLCASSPSRGFNSPLHFGNGTRLTVT.

The sample holds one count of this clone. The genes are TRBV27 and TRBJ2-1; 11 nucleotides align to TRBD1. V shed 5 bases and J 8 bases; nucleotides not matched to a gene: 5. CDR3 length: 14 residues. Germline V gene sequence: CDR1 MNHEY, CDR2 SMNVEV (reference sequence). The CDR3 DNA reads TGTGCCAGCAGTACCGGGACAGGGGGGGATGAGCAGTTCTTC. This encodes CASSTGTGGDEQFF.

The chain uses TRBV7-3 and TRBJ2-5; 10 nucleotides agree with TRBD2. Per germline, CDR1 SGHTA and CDR2 FQGTGA. V gave up 5 bases and J gave up 5 bases; unmatched junction bases: 8. This CDR3 has 15 amino acids. In DNA form, the CDR3 reads TGTGCCAGCAGCCTAATTAGCGGGAGGAGGGAGACCCAGTACTTC. Translated: CASSLISGRRETQYF.

The chain has TRBV19 and TRBJ1-2; D not certain. Germline CDR1 is LNHDA and CDR2 is SQIVND (reference sequence). V was cut by 8 bases and J by 6 bases, with 13 bases left in between. CDR3 length equals 12 residues. CDR3 sequence (DNA): TGTGCCAGTTATTCAGGTTTCGATGGCTACACCTTC. It codes for CASYSGFDGYTF.

The chain carries TRBV6-4 and TRBJ1-6; 8 bases agree with TRBD1. Trimming cost V 4 bases and J 10 bases; bases outside gene matches: 3. The CDR3 is made up of 13 amino acids. Per germline, CDR1 MRHNA and CDR2 SNTAGT. The CDR3 loop is CASSAGGRSPLHF. CDR3 in DNA: TGTGCCAGCAGTGCAGGGGGCCGATCACCCCTCCACTTT.

The chain couples TRBV6-5 to TRBJ1-3; TRBD1 is a possible D gene (6 bases). Trimming took 8 bases from V and 2 from J, leaving 16 bases between them. CDR1 is MNHEY, CDR2 SVGAGI, per germline. The CDR3 spans 15 residues. The CDR3 loop is CASGVDSRPGNTIYF. The DNA of the CDR3 is TGTGCCAGCGGGGTGGACAGTCGACCTGGAAACACCATATATTTT.

The rearrangement links TRBV7-8 to TRBJ2-7; D possibly corresponds to TRBD2 (6 bases). Germline-derived CDR1 and CDR2 are SGHVS and FQNEAQ. V lost 6 bases to trimming and J lost 1 base, with 10 bases between them. The CDR3 loop spans 13 amino acids. CDR3 sequence reads: CASRKGLSYEQYF. For the CDR3, the DNA is TGTGCCAGCAGAAAGGGACTTTCCTACGAGCAGTACTTC.

The chain is built from TRBV28 and TRBJ1-2; D perhaps matches TRBD1 (6 bases). V gave up 4 bases and J gave up 5 bases, with 17 bases separating them. The CDR3 length is 15 residues. CDR1 and CDR2 (germline): MDHEN, SYDVKM. This chain's CDR3 is CASSSRPGHSYGYTF. Here the CDR3 DNA reads TGTGCCAGCAGTTCCAGGCCGGGACACTCTTATGGCTACACCTTC.

This chain joins TRBV28 and TRBJ1-5, with unresolved D. Looked up from germline, CDR1 is MDHEN and CDR2 is SYDVKM. CDR3 length equals 10 residues. V lost 7 bases, J lost 8 bases, and 6 bases lay in between. The CDR3 DNA reads as TGTGCCAGCAATTATAAGCCCCAGCATTTT. Protein: CASNYKPQHF.

V and J are TRBV7-2 and TRBJ2-3; D unclear. V lost 2 bases and J 3 bases, leaving 9 bases between the germline ends. The CDR3 contains 14 residues. CDR1 is SGHTA and CDR2 is FQGNSA in the germline V gene. CDR3 amino acids: CASSLTIGTDTQYF. CDR3 nucleotides: TGTGCCAGCAGCTTAACCATCGGTACAGATACGCAGTATTTT.

The chain recombines TRBV7-9 with TRBJ1-1; D is unclear. This CDR3 comprises 14 residues. CDR1 SEHNR and CDR2 FQNEAQ come from the germline V gene (reference sequence). V was shortened by 4 bases and J by 3 bases, with 12 bases between the two germline ends. CDR3 nucleotides: TGTGCCAGCAGCTCCCAGGTTTGGGACACTGAAGCTTTCTTT. Its protein product is CASSSQVWDTEAFF.

The gene calls are TRBV6-5 and TRBJ1-6; tentative D call: TRBD1 (6 bases). The CDR3 totals 15 residues. Germline V CDR1 and CDR2: MNHEY, SVGAGI. V was trimmed by 6 bases and J by 6 bases, leaving 15 bases between them. CDR3 protein: CASREHGGLNSPLHF. Here the CDR3 DNA reads TGTGCCAGCAGAGAGCATGGGGGCCTTAATTCACCCCTCCACTTT.

This chain joins TRBV5-6 and TRBJ2-3; D is uncertain. The CDR3 runs to 15 residues. V gave up 3 bases and J gave up 0 bases, with 11 bases separating them. The germline gives CDR1 SGHDT, CDR2 YYEEEE. This CDR3 is CASSSLGASTDTQYF. CDR3 nucleotide sequence: TGTGCCAGCAGCTCGCTGGGCGCAAGCACAGATACGCAGTATTTT.

The CDR3 spells CASSPRSGKRTDTQYF. The CDR3 DNA reads TGTGCCAGCAGCCCGCGAAGCGGGAAACGCACAGATACGCAGTATTTT. The V and J genes are TRBV3-1 (or the pseudogene TRBV3-2) and TRBJ2-3; 7 bases line up with TRBD2. The CDR3 is made up of 16 amino acids. With 4 bases clipped from V and 1 base from J, the junction kept 8 bases outside the gene matches. Per germline, CDR1 LGHDT and CDR2 YNNKEL (reference sequence).

The V gene is TRBV5-4, the J gene TRBJ2-1; 10 positions match TRBD2. Trimming at V came to 3 bases and at J to 9 bases, leaving 3 bases not matched to a gene. The CDR3 contains 13 residues. Germline V gene data show CDR1 as SGHNT and CDR2 as YYREEE (reference sequence). CDR3 sequence reads: CASSYSGRTEQFF. The CDR3 bases are TGTGCCAGCAGCTATAGCGGGAGGACTGAGCAGTTCTTC.

This clone occurred once. J is TRBJ1-2 and V is TRBV19, with 8 nucleotides matching TRBD1. CDR3 size: 14 residues. Trimming cost V 6 bases and J 4 bases; bases outside gene matches: 7. The V gene's germline CDR1 is LNHDA and CDR2 SQIVND (reference sequence). The CDR3 nucleotides are TGTGCCAGTAGCGGGACCGGACAGGGCTATGGCTACACCTTC. Protein sequence: CASSGTGQGYGYTF.